This TCR beta chain was captured by sequencing in a study of T cell repertoires in cytomegalovirus infection (dated by TCRdb to about 2019). Regarding the study in general: Donor HLA type was relevant to the analysis, as public TCR beta signatures indicated carriage of CMV infection together with the matching HLA type.

CDR1 SGHDN and CDR2 FVKESK were looked up in the germline V gene. The CDR3 runs 15 residues from the cysteine to the phenylalanine. The DNA shown is the 45-base CDR3, in frame from base 1. V is reduced by 3 bases and J by 10 bases, leaving a spacing of 21 bases between them. Broader findings and caveats from the paper: Carriers of CMV infection plus the relevant HLA type were discriminated by the cumulative frequency of public TCR beta family members in the study cohort and in an independent approximately 400-donor cohort. The ex vivo response was dominated by HLA-C-restricted CMV-specific TCR beta clonotypes, which also provided the single most frequent clonotype in two of eight donors.

TCRdb lists the instrument as Illumina HiSeq 1500. TCRdb trimmed the raw reads at Q25, called clones with MiXCR and kept productive beta chains. Duplicate CDR3 protein sequences are folded into a single record with the most common DNA and genes. The sample table contains approximately 700,000 distinct CDR3 sequences; only one count was recorded for roughly a third of them. The biggest ten clones account for under 3% of the sample. On this clonotype itself: Its antigen is currently not known. Per-base quality was not reported, and no clone a single base away is much larger than it.

The origin of this receptor is a human donor in good health (CMV status not recorded). Some clones in this sample may be carry-over from other donors' samples. Source material: PBMCs. The V and J genes are TRBV14 and TRBJ1-1; TRBD1 is a weak D gene call, 5 bases matching. The DNA reads TGTGCCAGCAGCCATCGGGGAAGGGGCATCGCTCGAGCTTTCTTT. It translates as CASSHRGRGIARAFF.